This T cell receptor (beta chain) derives from a study of T cells expressing NK-cell markers. This clonotype counts as medium-sized by frequency. In germline, CDR1 is DFQATT, CDR2 SNEGSKA (reference sequence). The CDR3 contains 13 residues. TCRdb processed the 5' RACE reads again and assigns one entry to each CDR3 protein, with no DNA. Here the sample table reports over 5,000 distinct CDR3 sequences. Sequencing was performed on blood T cells: a sorted CD56 or NKG2C T cell subset, CD4+ or CD8+ T cells, or bulk PBMC T cells (not recorded which). The TCR was taken from a man between 18 and 29 years old in good health. This chain links TRBV20-1 with TRBJ2-3; TCRdb designates TRBD1, a call that cannot be tested without DNA. The CDR3 is CSPDRTGADTQYF.